The rows below give T cell receptor beta chains drawn from one sample of a study of blood T cell repertoires in COVID-19. Produced via immunoSEQ multiplex PCR; TCRdb's table is partial and in-frame only. The table shows tens of thousands of clones, with more than 85% occurring only once. The source material was peripheral blood. The receptors originated from a human donor with active COVID-19. The donor label of this sample is uncertain. Both conserved end residues are part of each CDR3. Not all rows give a size; the values are once, few, many and, for expanded clones, a class.

cdr3_aa v_call clone_size j_call
CASSERMPYF TRBV7-3 . TRBJ2-5
CASSSGTSLNEQFF TRBV19 . TRBJ2-1
CASEARQGALRGYTF TRBV6-5 . TRBJ1-2
CASSLGAGGPYEQYF TRBV5-4 . TRBJ2-7
CASGTDNSPLHF TRBV2 . TRBJ1-6
CASSLGQGANEKLFF TRBV11-2 . TRBJ1-4
CASSLRGLAGGETQYF TRBV14 once TRBJ2-5
CASSLGPAGVTDTQYF TRBV5-1 . TRBJ2-3
CASSYSEGSEQYF TRBV6-5 . TRBJ2-7
CASRYYRDFNQPQHF TRBV12-2 . TRBJ1-5
CASSLGSGSTDTQYF TRBV7-6 . TRBJ2-3
CASSTGLAGVEQYF TRBV19 . TRBJ2-7
CASSVGQGADYGYTF TRBV2 once TRBJ1-2
CATSRDRGGAYEQYF TRBV15 . TRBJ2-7
CASSLGGAGPTDTQYF TRBV5-5 . TRBJ2-3
CASGQGGYF TRBV19 . TRBJ2-4
CASSFPLARDTQYF TRBV7-9 . TRBJ2-3
CASSRDNGETQYF TRBV11-2 few TRBJ2-5
CASSSQRGYEQYF TRBV11-2 . TRBJ2-7
CASRRDSGSNTEAFF TRBV6-4 . TRBJ1-1
CASSLRTGEAFF TRBV11-3 . TRBJ1-1
CASSDRDVNQPQHF TRBV28 . TRBJ1-5
CASSGAAGPQHF TRBV12-3/TRBV12-4 . TRBJ1-5
CASSSREVSYNSPLHF TRBV5-1 . TRBJ1-6
CASSPPGVGIGELFF TRBV4-1 . TRBJ2-2
CASRDSPNYGYTF TRBV28 once TRBJ1-2
CASRLAGVYNEQFF TRBV19 . TRBJ2-1
CASSPGQDNSPLHF TRBV18 . TRBJ1-6
CASSYGGSGEQYF TRBV6-2/TRBV6-3 . TRBJ2-7
CASSQPPGKEQYF TRBV3-1/TRBV3-2 . TRBJ2-7
CASSTGLAGVYEQYF TRBV19 . TRBJ2-7
CASGQVRSGYTF TRBV28 . TRBJ1-2
CASSLAPGTGGNEQFF TRBV7-2 . TRBJ2-1
CATRGTGVEAFF TRBV15 . TRBJ1-1
CASSHGRDPSNQPQHF TRBV4-3 once TRBJ1-5
CASSADRGIQYF TRBV11-3 . TRBJ2-4
CASSLGRGYGYTF TRBV12-3/TRBV12-4 . TRBJ1-2
CASSVLPGGRDEQFF TRBV9 . TRBJ2-1
CASSPGRANEKLFF TRBV18 . TRBJ1-4
CASSLGGGYEQYF TRBV11-2 . TRBJ2-7
CASRFADRVSYEQYF TRBV19 few TRBJ2-7
CASSDGDRGTETQYF TRBV19 . TRBJ2-5
CASSQDGTGGMNTEAFF TRBV4-3 . TRBJ1-1
CASSRVVTNYEQYF TRBV6-5 . TRBJ2-7
CASSQKQSPITDTQYF TRBV14 few TRBJ2-3
CASSSRDRVVRAEAFF TRBV27 few TRBJ1-1
CASLDRGSYEQYF TRBV6-5 . TRBJ2-7
CASSRTGVMNTEAFF TRBV28 few TRBJ1-1
CASSPSSGEQYF TRBV14 . TRBJ2-7
CASSLGAGSGRVTDTQYF TRBV13 once TRBJ2-3
CASSGGRVEQFF TRBV6-2/TRBV6-3 . TRBJ2-1
CASSVTTSGSGTQYF TRBV9 . TRBJ2-5
CASSLVPGMNTEAFF TRBV5-1 . TRBJ1-1
CASSGRGTDTQYF TRBV6-6 . TRBJ2-3
CASSTDNSGANVLTF TRBV6-2/TRBV6-3 . TRBJ2-6
CASSGQGAREQYF TRBV5-6 . TRBJ2-7
CASSSSSGRHGELFF TRBV28 few TRBJ2-2